A single T cell receptor (beta chain) is shown here with its context. The antigen remains undetermined. The source of the sample is a study of shared clonotypes between healthy human individuals. Study-level information: Each donor contributed plates that comprised three CD4 naive, three CD4 memory, two CD8 naive and one CD8 memory. Study-wide results and limits: Depth was large, yet rarefaction showed that sorted-subset sequencing was incomplete. Richness estimates generally favored naive over memory subsets.

The method was immunoSEQ multiplex PCR; TCRdb's version includes in-frame clones alone and lacks a portion of them. The table has some 1 million clones, around 76% seen once; the top ten hold 1.4%. Sequencing used memory CD4+ T cells sorted from blood. Subset of the sample: CD45RA-negative fraction. The receptor was derived from a man aged 18-30 years in good health.

The CDR3 DNA sequence: TGTGCCAGCAGTTACGGGGAGCGTAGCTACGAGCAGTACTTC. Its translation is CASSYGERSYEQYF. The genes are TRBV6-5 and TRBJ2-7; D may be TRBD2 (5 bases). CDR3 length: 14 amino acids. Germline V gives CDR1 MNHEY, CDR2 SVGAGI. Trimming cost V 2 bases and J 3 bases, with 11 bases left between them.